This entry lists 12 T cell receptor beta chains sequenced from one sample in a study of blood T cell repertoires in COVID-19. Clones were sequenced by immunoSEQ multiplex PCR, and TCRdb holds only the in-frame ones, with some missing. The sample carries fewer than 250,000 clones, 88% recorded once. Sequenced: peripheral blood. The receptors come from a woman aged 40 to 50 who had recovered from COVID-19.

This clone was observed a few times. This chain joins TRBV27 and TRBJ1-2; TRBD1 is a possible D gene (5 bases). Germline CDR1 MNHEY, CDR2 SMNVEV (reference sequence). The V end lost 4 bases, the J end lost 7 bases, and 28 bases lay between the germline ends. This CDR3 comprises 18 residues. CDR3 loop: CASSSDMAGTPELRGYTF. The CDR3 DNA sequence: TGTGCCAGCAGTTCGGATATGGCCGGGACTCCGGAATTACGTGGCTACACCTTC.

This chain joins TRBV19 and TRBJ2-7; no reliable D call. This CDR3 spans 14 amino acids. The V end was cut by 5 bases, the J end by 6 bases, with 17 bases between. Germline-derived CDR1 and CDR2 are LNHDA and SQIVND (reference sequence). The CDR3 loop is CASSEEAPSGEQYF. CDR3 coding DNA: TGTGCCAGTAGTGAAGAGGCCCCCTCGGGCGAGCAGTACTTC.

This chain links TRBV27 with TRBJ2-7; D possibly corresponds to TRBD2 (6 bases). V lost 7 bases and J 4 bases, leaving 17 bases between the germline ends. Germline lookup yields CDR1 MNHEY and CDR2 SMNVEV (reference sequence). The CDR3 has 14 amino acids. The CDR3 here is CASMGAGPGYEQYF. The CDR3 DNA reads TGTGCCAGCATGGGAGCGGGCCCCGGGTACGAGCAGTACTTC.

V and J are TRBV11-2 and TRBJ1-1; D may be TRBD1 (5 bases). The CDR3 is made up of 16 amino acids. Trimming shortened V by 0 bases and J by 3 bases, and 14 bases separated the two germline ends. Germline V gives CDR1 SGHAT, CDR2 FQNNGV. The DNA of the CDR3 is TGTGCCAGCAGCTTAGATTTGTCAAGGGGTGACACTGAAGCTTTCTTT. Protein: CASSLDLSRGDTEAFF.

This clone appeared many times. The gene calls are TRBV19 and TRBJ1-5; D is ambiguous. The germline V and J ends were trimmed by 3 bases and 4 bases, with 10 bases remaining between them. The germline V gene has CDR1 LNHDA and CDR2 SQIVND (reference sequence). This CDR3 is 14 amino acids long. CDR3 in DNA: TGTGCCAGTAGTATCGCGGCGGTGAATCAGCCCCAGCATTTT. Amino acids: CASSIAAVNQPQHF.

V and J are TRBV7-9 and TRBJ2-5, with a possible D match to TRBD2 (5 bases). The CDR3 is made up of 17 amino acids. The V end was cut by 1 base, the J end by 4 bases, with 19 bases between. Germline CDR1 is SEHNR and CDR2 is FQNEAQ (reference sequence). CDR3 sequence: CASSLGSGVPRGETQYF. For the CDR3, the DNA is TGTGCCAGCAGCTTAGGCAGCGGAGTGCCTCGGGGAGAGACCCAGTACTTC. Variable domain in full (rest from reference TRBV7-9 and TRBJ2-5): DTGVSQNPRHKITKRGQNVTFRCDPISEHNRLYWYRQTLGQGPEFLTYFQNEAQLEKSRLLSDRFSAERPKGSFSTLEIQRTEQGDSAMYLCASSLGSGVPRGETQYFGPGTRLLVL.

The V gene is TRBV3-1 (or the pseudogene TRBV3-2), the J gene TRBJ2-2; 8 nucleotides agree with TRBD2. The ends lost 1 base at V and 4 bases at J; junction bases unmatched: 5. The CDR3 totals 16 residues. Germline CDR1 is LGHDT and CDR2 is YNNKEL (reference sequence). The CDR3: CASSQGSGSGTGELFF. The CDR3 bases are TGTGCCAGCAGCCAAGGGAGCGGGAGCGGCACCGGGGAGCTGTTTTTT.

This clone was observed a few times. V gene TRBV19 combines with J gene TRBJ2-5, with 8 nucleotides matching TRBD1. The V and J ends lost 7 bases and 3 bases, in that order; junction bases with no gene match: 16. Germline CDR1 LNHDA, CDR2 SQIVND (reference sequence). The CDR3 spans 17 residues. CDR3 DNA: TGTGCCAGTACCAGAGGGCTCTGGACAGGGTCAAAAGAGACCCAGTACTTC. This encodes CASTRGLWTGSKETQYF.

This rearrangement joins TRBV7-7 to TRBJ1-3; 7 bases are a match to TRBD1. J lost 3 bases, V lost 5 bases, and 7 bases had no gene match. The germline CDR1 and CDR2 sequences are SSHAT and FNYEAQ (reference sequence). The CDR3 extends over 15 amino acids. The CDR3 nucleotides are TGTGCCAGCAGCATAAACCGGGACAGTGGAAACACCATATATTTT. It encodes CASSINRDSGNTIYF. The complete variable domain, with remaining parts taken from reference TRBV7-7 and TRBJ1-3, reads GAGVSQSPRYKVTKRGQDVTLRCDPISSHATLYWYQQALGQGPEFLTYFNYEAQPDKSGLPSDRFSAERPEGSISTLTIQRTEQRDSAMYRCASSINRDSGNTIYFGEGSWLTVV.

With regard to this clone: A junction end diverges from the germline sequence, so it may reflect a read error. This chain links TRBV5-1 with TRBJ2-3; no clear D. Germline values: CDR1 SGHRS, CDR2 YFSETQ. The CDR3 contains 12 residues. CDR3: CASSPDTNTQYF. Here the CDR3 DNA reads TGCGCCAGCAGCCCTGACACAAATACGCAGTATTTT.

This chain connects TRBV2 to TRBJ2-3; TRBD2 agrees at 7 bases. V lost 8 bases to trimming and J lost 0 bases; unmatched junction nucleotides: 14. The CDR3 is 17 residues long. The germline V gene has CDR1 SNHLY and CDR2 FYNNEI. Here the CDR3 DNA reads TGTGCCAGCGAGCTAGCGGAGATTACTCCTAGCACAGATACGCAGTATTTT. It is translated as CASELAEITPSTDTQYF. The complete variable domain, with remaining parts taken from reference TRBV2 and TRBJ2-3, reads EPEVTQTPSHQVTQMGQEVILRCVPISNHLYFYWYRQILGQKVEFLVSFYNNEISEKSEIFDDQFSVERPDGSNFTLKIRSTKLEDSAMYFCASELAEITPSTDTQYFGPGTRLTVL.

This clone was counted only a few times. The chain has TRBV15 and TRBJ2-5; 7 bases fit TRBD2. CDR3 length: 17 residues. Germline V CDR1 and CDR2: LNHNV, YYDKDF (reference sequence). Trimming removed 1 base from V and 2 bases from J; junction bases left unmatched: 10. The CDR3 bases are TGTGCCACCAGCAGAGGGGGACCGGGACTACTACAAGAGACCCAGTACTTC. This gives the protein CATSRGGPGLLQETQYF.